One sample yielded the 29 T cell receptor beta chains listed below, sequenced in a study of blood T cell repertoires in COVID-19. Repertoires were generated with immunoSEQ multiplex PCR, while TCRdb's copy carries only in-frame clones and drops some. The table records over 60,000 clones, 82% of them present only once. Specimen: peripheral blood. The receptors originated from a human donor in a cohort sampled during active COVID-19.

About this clone itself: Other DNA variants within this sample encode the same CDR3. The chain joins TRBV12-3 or TRBV12-4 to TRBJ1-5; D is unclear. CDR3 length equals 13 residues. The V and J ends lost 6 bases and 4 bases respectively, with 10 bases between them. CDR3 DNA sequence: TGTGCCAGCAGCCTCGGGGAGAATCAGCCCCAGCATTTT. Translation: CASSLGENQPQHF.

This chain joins TRBV6-1 and TRBJ2-7; D might be TRBD1 (7 bases). Germline CDR1 is MNHNS and CDR2 is SASEGT. The CDR3 contains 17 residues. With 6 bases removed from V and 2 bases from J, the gap between germline ends came to 23 bases. CDR3 sequence (DNA): TGTGCCAGCAGGGAACGGGGACTTCCAACAGGGGCCTACGAGCAGTACTTC. Encoded protein: CASRERGLPTGAYEQYF.

This clone was seen only once. The rearrangement links TRBV6-1 to TRBJ2-4; a weak D match, TRBD1 (5 bases). This CDR3 has 16 amino acids. Looked up from germline, CDR1 is MNHNS and CDR2 is SASEGT. The ends were cut back, 1 base at V and 0 bases at J, with 10 bases in the middle. CDR3 coding DNA: TGTGCCAGCAGTGAAGGACAGAGTCTAGCCAAAAACATTCAGTACTTC. Its translation: CASSEGQSLAKNIQYF.

The chain joins TRBV18 to TRBJ2-7; TRBD2 matches 7 bases. Germline lookup yields CDR1 KGHSH and CDR2 LQKENI. V was clipped by 2 bases and J by 0 bases; unmatched bases: 7. CDR3 length equals 16 residues. Here the CDR3 DNA reads TGTGCCAGCTCACCAGCAAGCGGGGCAAGCTCCTACGAGCAGTACTTC. Translation: CASSPASGASSYEQYF.

The chain combines TRBV18 with TRBJ2-7, with unresolved D. CDR3 length equals 13 residues. V shed 0 bases and J shed 6 bases, with 9 bases lying between them. The V gene's germline CDR1 is KGHSH and CDR2 LQKENI. The CDR3 coding sequence is TGTGCCAGCTCACCACCCTCTAGTCGCGAGCAGTACTTC. Its translation is CASSPPSSREQYF.

V usage is TRBV9 and J usage is TRBJ1-3; D remains unclear. V lost 0 bases and J 8 bases, leaving 9 bases between the germline ends. This CDR3 contains 13 residues. Germline values: CDR1 SGDLS, CDR2 YYNGEE. This CDR3 reads CASSVAPGDTIYF. The CDR3 bases are TGTGCCAGCAGCGTAGCCCCCGGGGACACCATATATTTT.

The chain uses TRBV4-1 and TRBJ2-1, with D possibly being TRBD2 (6 bases). The ends were cut back, 4 bases at V and 11 bases at J, with 15 bases in the middle. The CDR3 length is 13 residues. CDR1 and CDR2 (germline): MGHRA, YSYEKL. The CDR3: CASSRGAPRKQFF. The DNA for the CDR3 is TGCGCCAGCAGCCGCGGGGCCCCTAGAAAGCAGTTCTTC.

The chain couples TRBV6-5 to TRBJ2-7, with a possible D match to TRBD1 (6 bases). CDR3 size: 13 residues. Germline V CDR1 and CDR2: MNHEY, SVGAGI. With 4 bases removed from V and 4 bases from J, the gap between germline ends came to 11 bases. CDR3 in DNA: TGTGCCAGCAGTTTCGCAGGGGATTACGAGCAGTACTTC. Its protein product is CASSFAGDYEQYF.

The chain employs TRBV5-4 and TRBJ2-2; 8 positions match TRBD2. This CDR3 has 15 amino acids. The germline V gene has CDR1 SGHNT and CDR2 YYREEE (reference sequence). The V segment lost 2 bases and the J segment 2 bases; nucleotides outside the gene matches: 2. DNA for the CDR3: TGTGCCAGCAGCTTAAGCGGGGGCAACACCGGGGAGCTGTTTTTT. As protein: CASSLSGGNTGELFF.

This clone was seen more than once but under ten times. The chain is built from TRBV11-2 and TRBJ1-1; D gene uncertain. This CDR3 region has 11 residues. CDR1 and CDR2 (germline): SGHAT, FQNNGV. V lost 8 bases and J lost 7, with 11 bases in between. The CDR3 nucleotides read TGTGCCAGCGGTCTCCGGAGTGAAGCTTTCTTT. Protein product: CASGLRSEAFF.

This clone was picked up one time. The CDR3 region is CASRADNEKLFF. CDR3 nucleotide sequence: TGTGCCAGCAGGGCGGATAATGAAAAACTGTTTTTT. The rearrangement joins TRBV6-5 to TRBJ1-4; D unclear. Trimming removed 6 bases at V and 4 bases at J, with 6 bases between. CDR1 is MNHEY, CDR2 SVGAGI, per germline. The CDR3 covers 12 residues.

J is TRBJ2-7 and V is TRBV4-2, with 7 bases aligning to TRBD2. CDR3 length: 15 amino acids. Germline CDR1 LGHNA, CDR2 YNFKEQ. V lost 3 bases and J lost 2; bases outside the gene matches: 7. The CDR3 is CASSHQRDGTYEQYF. The CDR3 DNA reads TGTGCCAGCAGCCATCAGCGGGACGGTACCTACGAGCAGTACTTC.

V is TRBV20-1 and J is TRBJ1-6; TRBD1 aligns across 7 bases. The CDR3 consists of 17 residues. The V segment lost 3 bases and the J segment 6 bases; nucleotides outside the gene matches: 14. CDR1 is DFQATT, CDR2 SNEGSKA, per germline (reference sequence). CDR3 nucleotides: TGCAGTGCTAGTGTGACAGGGTTCTTTTTGGGTAATTCACCCCTCCACTTT. This encodes CSASVTGFFLGNSPLHF.

This clone was observed a single time. The V call is TRBV3-1 (or the pseudogene TRBV3-2), the J call TRBJ2-1; 10 bases agree with TRBD2. CDR1 and CDR2 (germline): LGHDT, YNNKEL (reference sequence). V lost 2 bases and J lost 1; bases outside the gene matches: 2. The CDR3 loop spans 16 amino acids. The CDR3 spells CASSQPSGGSYNEQFF. For the CDR3, the DNA is TGTGCCAGCAGCCAACCTAGCGGGGGTTCCTACAATGAGCAGTTCTTC.

This chain connects TRBV9 to TRBJ1-1, with 11 bases aligning to TRBD1. CDR3 size: 14 residues. Germline V gene sequence: CDR1 SGDLS, CDR2 YYNGEE. The ends lost 5 bases at V and 4 bases at J; junction bases unmatched: 4. The CDR3 DNA follows: TGTGCCAGCAGTTGGGGACAGGGGGGCACTGAAGCTTTCTTT. Amino acids: CASSWGQGGTEAFF.

This sequence joins TRBV10-3 and TRBJ2-7, with D perhaps matching TRBD1 (6 bases). Trimming cost V 6 bases and J 4 bases, with 13 bases left between them. The germline V gene has CDR1 ENHRY and CDR2 SYGVKD. The CDR3 runs 13 residues. Here the CDR3 DNA reads TGTGCCATCAGCCCCGACAGGCTTTACGAGCAGTACTTC. Its translation is CAISPDRLYEQYF.

This chain uses TRBV5-1 with TRBJ2-1; D gene uncertain. Trimming took 0 bases from V and 8 from J, leaving 12 bases between them. The CDR3 runs 14 residues. Germline assignment: CDR1 SGHRS and CDR2 YFSETQ. This CDR3 is CASSLEEIVDEQFF. Here the CDR3 DNA reads TGCGCCAGCAGCTTGGAGGAGATCGTGGATGAGCAGTTCTTC.

V gene TRBV7-5 combines with J gene TRBJ2-7; the table assigns TRBD1, which was not confirmed against the DNA. TRBV7-5 counts as a pseudogene. The CDR3 has 16 amino acids. The CDR3 protein is CVRSFLGALSRYEQYF. The CDR3 coding sequence is TGTGTCAGAAGCTTTTTGGGGGCCCTCTCCCGATACGAGCAGTACTTC.

The chain carries TRBV7-2 and TRBJ2-5, with D perhaps matching TRBD2 (6 bases). The ends were cut back, 5 bases at V and 4 bases at J, with 14 bases in the middle. CDR1 and CDR2 (germline): SGHTA, FQGNSA. The CDR3 covers 14 residues. The CDR3 protein is CASSSSGTGETQYF. The CDR3 DNA follows: TGTGCCAGCAGCAGCTCCGGGACTGGAGAGACCCAGTACTTC.

V and J are TRBV7-8 and TRBJ1-2, with 7 bases aligning to TRBD1. The CDR3 has 16 amino acids. The V gene's germline CDR1 is SGHVS and CDR2 FQNEAQ. With 5 bases clipped from V and 7 bases from J, the junction kept 16 bases outside the gene matches. The CDR3 sequence: CASSPIDRASRGGYTF. CDR3 nucleotides: TGTGCCAGCAGCCCCATAGACAGGGCTTCGAGAGGTGGCTACACCTTC.

V is TRBV2 and J is TRBJ1-6; 7 positions match TRBD1. From germline, CDR1 is SNHLY and CDR2 FYNNEI. There are 13 residues in the CDR3. The CDR3 nucleotides read TGTGCTAGTTCGGGACAGCTAAATTCACCCCTCCACTTT. Its protein is CASSGQLNSPLHF.

The chain uses TRBV12-5 and TRBJ1-5; D is undetermined. The CDR3 has 18 residues. In germline, CDR1 is LGHNT, CDR2 FRNRAP. V was shortened by 2 bases and J by 2 bases, with 19 bases between the two germline ends. The CDR3 sequence: CASGLFVPSRGRNQPQHF. CDR3 nucleotides: TGTGCTAGTGGTTTGTTCGTGCCGTCGAGAGGTCGCAATCAGCCCCAGCATTTT.

The gene calls are TRBV5-4 and TRBJ2-7; tentatively, D is TRBD2 (5 bases). The CDR3 sequence is 14 residues long. V lost 4 bases to trimming and J lost 1 base, with 12 bases between them. The germline gives CDR1 SGHNT, CDR2 YYREEE (reference sequence). The CDR3 spells CASSPGRGSYEQYF. The CDR3 DNA reads TGTGCCAGCAGCCCTGGACGGGGTTCCTACGAGCAGTACTTC.

There are a few counts of this clone. The J gene is TRBJ2-1, the V gene TRBV7-9; 12 nucleotides line up with TRBD1. The germline V gene has CDR1 SEHNR and CDR2 FQNEAQ (reference sequence). The V segment lost 2 bases and the J segment 9 bases; nucleotides outside the gene matches: 8. This CDR3 region has 16 residues. As DNA, the CDR3 is TGTGCCAGCAGCTTAACCTGGGACAGGGGGCAGGGTGAGCAGTTCTTC. Translated, it gives CASSLTWDRGQGEQFF.

This clone was counted once. The V and J genes are TRBV1 and TRBJ2-5; the DNA was not compared with TRBD1, the D call given in the table. TRBV1 is a documented pseudogene. The CDR3 has 12 residues. CDR3 sequence (DNA): TGCACTCTAGGGGGCGGGCGAGAGACCCAGTACTTC. This translates into CTLGGGRETQYF.

V and J are TRBV6-5 and TRBJ1-5; D unclear. Trimming removed 5 bases at V and 5 bases at J, with 16 bases between. This CDR3 is built from 15 residues. Germline CDR1 MNHEY, CDR2 SVGAGI. This CDR3 reads CASSPMKGGDQPQHF. In DNA form, the CDR3 reads TGTGCCAGCAGTCCCATGAAGGGAGGAGATCAGCCCCAGCATTTT.

This clone was seen a single time. The chain links TRBV14 to TRBJ2-3; D is uncertain. The germline V gene has CDR1 SGHDN and CDR2 FVKESK. The CDR3 has 12 amino acids. V lost 0 bases and J lost 7, with 5 bases in between. The CDR3 region is CASSQDSYTQYF. The CDR3 DNA is TGTGCCAGCAGCCAAGATAGCTATACGCAGTATTTT.

V usage is TRBV5-4 and J usage is TRBJ2-2, with 11 bases identical to TRBD2. CDR3 length: 15 amino acids. V lost 4 bases to trimming and J lost 5 bases; unmatched junction nucleotides: 4. Germline CDR1 reads SGHNT; CDR2 reads YYREEE (reference sequence). The DNA of the CDR3 is TGTGCCAGCAGCGGTACTAGCGGGGGTACCGGGGAGCTGTTTTTT. Protein sequence: CASSGTSGGTGELFF.

This chain connects TRBV2 to TRBJ2-4; possibly TRBD2 for D (5 bases). The CDR3 is 13 residues long. V was trimmed by 8 bases and J by 5 bases, leaving 13 bases between them. Per germline, CDR1 SNHLY and CDR2 FYNNEI. Here the CDR3 DNA reads TGTGCCAGCCTGAGTAGCGCTGAAAACATTCAGTACTTC. Residues: CASLSSAENIQYF. Drawing the rest from reference TRBV2 and TRBJ2-4, the complete variable domain is EPEVTQTPSHQVTQMGQEVILRCVPISNHLYFYWYRQILGQKVEFLVSFYNNEISEKSEIFDDQFSVERPDGSNFTLKIRSTKLEDSAMYFCASLSSAENIQYFGAGTRLSVL.